This T cell receptor beta chain originates from a study of T cell responses to AZD1222 COVID-19 vaccine (dated by TCRdb to the early 2020s). General notes on the study: AZD1222 recipients with second doses at about 4 weeks or about 12 weeks were pooled, because spike-specific TCR depth and breadth did not differ between schedules. TCR sequencing covered some 250 trial participants: 200 to 220 given two doses of AZD1222 and around 26 given two doses of MenACWY control vaccine. Trial participants were enrolled by age into subgroups of 18-55, 56-69 and 70-plus years, and around 150, 28 and 57 TCR-sequenced participants, respectively, were included in these subgroups. The study at large found these results: Most participants were white British and females outnumbered males, and the authors suggested that clonal diversity may have been underestimated. In the small 56-69-year group, the increase in depth fell short of significance, most likely because of low power. The whole spike protein was spanned by vaccine-associated CD4 TCRs, and dominant responses were seen in regions 160-218 and 743-854. Because no samples from the day 14 peak response were available, repertoires could be characterized only after the peak T cell response. Reportedly, almost half of the unique spike-specific TCRs recognized epitopes lying outside the regions that are mutated in the B.1.351 and B.1.1.7 variants. A significant rise in spike-specific TCR breadth and depth was observed after two AZD1222 doses relative to day 0 and relative to MenACWY recipients. Conclusions about previously exposed vaccinees are limited because only six or seven AZD1222 recipients were SARS-CoV-2 seropositive at baseline.

The CDR3 regions of human TCRbeta chains were analyzed by immunosequencing. The authors processed their data as follows. Repertoire TCRs were checked for matches against a reference library of SARS-CoV-2-specific TCRs that had been generated using the MIRA antigen-specificity platform. Breadth was defined as the fraction of unique TCRs that were SARS-CoV-2-associated. Depth was defined as the fraction of total T cells that were SARS-CoV-2-associated. Each spike-specific TCR was assigned to its reactive spike region and to a CD4 or CD8 class using the MIRA data. Log10-transformed breadth and depth values were compared by one-way ANOVA with Sidak's multiple comparisons tests. TCRdb limited this immuneACCESS table to in-frame rearrangements with V and J called. A share of clones is missing; checked studies link under half to unresolved V genes, and the rest is unexplained. From that table come the V and J calls and clone size; the DNA was used to work out D and trimming. Counted in this sample were about 170,000 clones; roughly 90% of them appeared once. Clones ranked in the top ten supply roughly 1.5% of the sample.

The CDR3 starts with the cysteine, ends with the phenylalanine, and has 14 residues. The sequence is cut down to CDR3 DNA, 42 bases in frame from base 1. V gives up 3 bases and J gives up 1 base, and the segment between their germline ends measures 10 bases. The germline V gene gives CDR1 as SGHDT and CDR2 as YYEEEE. The time point label for this specimen denotes: baseline before first vaccination. Vaccinee samples came from UK trials COV001 and COV002, including a single-blind randomized controlled phase 2/3 trial of AZD1222 (ChAdOx1 nCoV-19) in healthy adults. For TCRbeta chain sequencing, PBMC samples were collected from trial participants at day 0 and at day 28 after the second dose. As concerns this clone: The antigen it recognizes is unknown. Base-call qualities are not available, and no considerably larger clone is one nucleotide away.

The sample in question was peripheral blood, obtained on day 0 of AZD1222 vaccination. The receptor comes from an adult in good health. The chain was built from TRBV5-6 and TRBJ1-1, with TRBD1 as a weak D call on 5 bases. The bases read TGTGCCAGCAGCTCTACTGGGGGGAACACTGAAGCTTTCTTT. This codes for CASSSTGGNTEAFF.